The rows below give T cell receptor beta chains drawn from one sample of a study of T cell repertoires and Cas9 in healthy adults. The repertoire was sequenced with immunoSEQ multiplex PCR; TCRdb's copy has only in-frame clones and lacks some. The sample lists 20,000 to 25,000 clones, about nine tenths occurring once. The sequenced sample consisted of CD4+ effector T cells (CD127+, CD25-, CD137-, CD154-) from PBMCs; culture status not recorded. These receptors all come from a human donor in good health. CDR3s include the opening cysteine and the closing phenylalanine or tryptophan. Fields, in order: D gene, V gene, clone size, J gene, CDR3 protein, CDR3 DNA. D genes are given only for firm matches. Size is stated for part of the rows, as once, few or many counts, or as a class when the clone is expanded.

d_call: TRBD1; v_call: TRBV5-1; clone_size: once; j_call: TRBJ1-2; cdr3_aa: CASSFDRGYGYTF; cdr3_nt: TGCGCCAGCAGCTTCGACAGGGGCTATGGCTACACCTTC
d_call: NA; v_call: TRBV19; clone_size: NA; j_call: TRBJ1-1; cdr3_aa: CASSIVGDTEAFF; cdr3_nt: TGTGCCAGTAGTATAGTGGGTGACACTGAAGCTTTCTTT
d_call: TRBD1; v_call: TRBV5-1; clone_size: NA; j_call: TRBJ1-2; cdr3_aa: CASSPDPGTGEPGYTF; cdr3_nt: TGCGCCAGCAGCCCGGACCCCGGGACAGGGGAACCAGGCTACACCTTC
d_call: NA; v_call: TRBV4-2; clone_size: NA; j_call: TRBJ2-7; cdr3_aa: CASSQKAPFRRDYEQYF; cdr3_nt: TGTGCCAGCAGCCAAAAGGCCCCCTTCCGACGGGACTACGAGCAGTACTTC
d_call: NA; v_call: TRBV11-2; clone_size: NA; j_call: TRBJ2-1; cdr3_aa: CASSPQGGEQFF; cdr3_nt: TGTGCCAGCAGCCCCCAGGGCGGTGAGCAGTTCTTC
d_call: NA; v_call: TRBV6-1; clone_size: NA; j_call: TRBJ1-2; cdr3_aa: CASWILGGGYGCTF; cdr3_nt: TGTGCCAGCTGGATCTTAGGCGGCGGGTATGGCTGCACCTTC
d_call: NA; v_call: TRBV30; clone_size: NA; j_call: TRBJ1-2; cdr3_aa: CAWGDVNYGYTF; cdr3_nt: TGTGCCTGGGGGGACGTTAACTATGGCTACACCTTC
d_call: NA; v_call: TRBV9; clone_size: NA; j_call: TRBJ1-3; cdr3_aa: CASSADSQTTIYF; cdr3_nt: TGTGCCAGCAGCGCCGACAGCCAGACAACCATATATTTT
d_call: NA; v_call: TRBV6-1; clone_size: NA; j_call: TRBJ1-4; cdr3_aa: CASRPKGRDEKLFF; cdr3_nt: TGTGCCAGCAGACCGAAGGGGCGGGATGAAAAACTGTTTTTT
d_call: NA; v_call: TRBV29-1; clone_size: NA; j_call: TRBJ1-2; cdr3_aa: CSVDPQDYGYTF; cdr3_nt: TGCAGCGTTGATCCACAGGACTATGGCTACACCTTC
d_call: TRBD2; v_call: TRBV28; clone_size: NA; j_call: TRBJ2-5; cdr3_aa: CASSLGLAGDLETQYF; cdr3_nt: TGTGCCAGCAGTCTTGGACTAGCGGGGGACCTAGAGACCCAGTACTTC
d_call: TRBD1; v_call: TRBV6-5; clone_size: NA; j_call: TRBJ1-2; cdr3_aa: CASSTAPDRVAGYTF; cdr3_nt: TGTGCCAGCAGTACCGCACCCGACAGGGTGGCTGGCTACACCTTC
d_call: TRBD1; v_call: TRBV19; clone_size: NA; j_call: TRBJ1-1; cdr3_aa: CASSIGDRVAFF; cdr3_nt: TGTGCCAGTAGTATCGGGGACAGGGTGGCTTTCTTT
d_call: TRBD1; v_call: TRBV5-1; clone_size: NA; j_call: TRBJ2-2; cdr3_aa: CASSLGDSLDLNTGELFF; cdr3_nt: TGCGCCAGCAGCTTGGGGGACAGCCTTGATCTGAACACCGGGGAGCTGTTTTTT